The rows below give T cell receptor beta chains drawn from one sample of a study of cytomegalovirus exposure and HLA in healthy donors. Libraries were prepared by immunoSEQ multiplex PCR; TCRdb keeps only in-frame clonotypes and omits some of them. The sample has approximately 120,000 clones. The source material was PBMCs. The receptor source for this set is a man aged 35-49 years in good health and CMV-seronegative. The CDR3 runs from the conserved cysteine through the conserved F or W. The D gene is left open where the match is weak.

j_gene | v_gene | d_gene | CDR3aa | CDR3nt
TRBJ2-7 | TRBV10-3 | TRBD1 | CAISESGQVSSYEQYF | TGTGCCATCAGTGAGTCAGGACAGGTGAGCTCCTACGAGCAGTACTTC
TRBJ1-2 | TRBV10-1 | NA | CASWRCYGYTF | TGCGCCAGCTGGCGGTGCTATGGCTACACCTTC
TRBJ2-5 | TRBV29-1 | TRBD1 | CSVERDRQETQYF | TGCAGCGTTGAAAGGGACAGACAAGAGACCCAGTACTTC
TRBJ1-5 | TRBV21-1 | NA | CASSKADLVYSNQPQHF | TGTGCCAGCAGCAAAGCCGATTTAGTATATAGCAATCAGCCCCAGCATTTT
TRBJ2-3 | TRBV4-3 | NA | CASSQGTSEDTQYF | TGCGCCAGCAGCCAAGGTACTTCTGAAGATACGCAGTATTTT
TRBJ2-2 | TRBV5-1 | NA | CASSFKAQGKSFFAGELFF | TGCGCCAGCAGCTTTAAAGCGCAGGGCAAATCCTTTTTCGCCGGGGAGCTGTTTTTT
TRBJ1-4 | TRBV7-9 | TRBD1 | CASSPYRGQANEKLFF | TGTGCCAGCAGCCCTTACAGGGGGCAAGCTAATGAAAAACTGTTTTTT
TRBJ2-2 | TRBV7-9 | NA | CASSLVGPTNTGELFF | TGTGCCAGCAGCTTAGTTGGGCCGACGAACACCGGGGAGCTGTTTTTT
TRBJ2-7 | TRBV6-5 | NA | CASHRGFLGGEQYF | TGTGCCAGCCACCGGGGATTTCTAGGAGGGGAGCAGTACTTC
TRBJ1-1 | TRBV6-1 | NA | CASSFNREGTEAFF | TGTGCCAGCAGTTTTAACAGGGAGGGCACTGAAGCTTTCTTT
TRBJ1-1 | TRBV18 | NA | CASSRDYSEAFF | TGTGCCAGCTCACGGGACTACAGTGAAGCTTTCTTT
TRBJ2-2 | TRBV2 | TRBD2 | CASSPETSWELFF | TGTGCCAGCAGCCCAGAGACTAGCTGGGAGCTGTTTTTT
TRBJ1-2 | TRBV28 | NA | CASSLRRSGMGANYGYTF | TGTGCCAGCAGTTTACGTAGGAGCGGGATGGGTGCCAACTATGGCTACACCTTC
TRBJ1-2 | TRBV9 | NA | CASAPGQNNYGYTF | TGTGCCAGCGCCCCAGGACAGAATAACTATGGCTACACCTTC
TRBJ1-4 | TRBV15 | NA | CATSSTGTHEKLFF | TGTGCCACCAGCAGCACCGGGACTCATGAAAAACTGTTTTTT
TRBJ2-1 | TRBV5-4 | NA | CASSLDSSSYNEQFF | TGTGCCAGCAGCTTGGACTCAAGCTCCTACAATGAGCAGTTCTTC
TRBJ2-5 | TRBV4-1 | NA | CASSQETSRRDEETQYF | TGCGCCAGCAGCCAAGAAACGAGTCGGCGGGATGAAGAGACCCAGTACTTC
TRBJ1-4 | TRBV21-1 | NA | CATPPKGTGEHQGPTNEKLFF | TGTGCCACCCCCCCTAAAGGGACAGGAGAACACCAAGGTCCAACTAATGAAAAACTGTTTTTT
TRBJ2-1 | TRBV28 | NA | CASSSYSPLAYNEQFF | TGTGCCAGCAGTTCGTATAGCCCCCTGGCCTACAATGAGCAGTTCTTC
TRBJ2-5 | TRBV18 | NA | CASSPPLGGMSWETQYF | TGTGCCAGCTCACCACCGTTAGGCGGGATGAGTTGGGAGACCCAGTACTTC
TRBJ2-1 | TRBV5-1 | TRBD2 | CASSFGTSDNNERFF | TGCGCCAGCAGCTTCGGGACTAGCGATAACAATGAGCGGTTCTTC
TRBJ1-2 | TRBV30 | NA | CAWSPTGYYGYTF | TGTGCCTGGAGTCCGACAGGTTACTATGGCTACACCTTC
TRBJ2-7 | TRBV10-3 | TRBD2 | CAIRPLAGPQGQYF | TGTGCCATCAGACCCCTAGCGGGGCCCCAGGGGCAGTACTTC
TRBJ2-1 | TRBV6-4 | NA | CASSRDPGVGQFF | TGTGCCAGCTCGCGAGATCCGGGTGTCGGGCAGTTCTTC
TRBJ2-7 | TRBV11-3 | NA | CASSLEQGEVPYEQYF | TGTGCCAGCAGCTTAGAACAGGGTGAGGTTCCCTACGAGCAGTACTTC
TRBJ2-2 | TRBV28 | TRBD2 | CASQTSGRGTGELFF | TGTGCCAGCCAGACCAGCGGGAGGGGCACCGGGGAGCTGTTTTTT
TRBJ2-1 | TRBV5-1 | NA | CASSPGSVSGNEQFF | TGCGCCAGCAGCCCCGGGAGTGTTAGTGGCAATGAGCAGTTCTTC
TRBJ2-1 | TRBV27 | NA | CASGRESSYNEQFF | TGTGCCAGCGGACGGGAGTCGTCCTACAATGAGCAGTTCTTC
TRBJ2-6 | TRBV7-2 | NA | CASSFPGLGANVLTF | TGTGCCAGCAGCTTCCCAGGCCTTGGGGCCAACGTCCTGACTTTC
TRBJ1-2 | TRBV14 | NA | CASSQGDYGYTF | TGTGCCAGCAGCCAAGGCGACTATGGCTACACCTTC
TRBJ2-7 | TRBV7-9 | NA | CASSFATHAFYEQYF | TGTGCCAGCAGCTTTGCGACTCACGCGTTCTACGAGCAGTACTTC
TRBJ2-2 | TRBV5-1 | NA | CASSLTGYTGELFF | TGCGCCAGCAGCTTGACCGGGTACACCGGGGAGCTGTTTTTT
TRBJ2-3 | TRBV5-1 | NA | CASSYSSANTDTQYF | TGCGCCAGCAGTTACTCTAGCGCAAACACAGATACGCAGTATTTT
TRBJ2-3 | TRBV7-8 | NA | CASSLGTGHTDTQYF | TGTGCCAGCAGCTTAGGTACAGGGCACACAGATACGCAGTATTTT
TRBJ2-1 | TRBV9 | NA | CASSTSLAEQFF | TGTGCCAGCAGCACTTCCTTAGCGGAGCAGTTCTTC
TRBJ1-2 | TRBV4-1 | TRBD1 | CASSQDSRTGRPSF | TGCGCCAGCAGCCAAGATTCTAGGACAGGCAGGCCATCCTTC
TRBJ2-3 | TRBV5-5 | NA | CASSLGQATSADTQYF | TGTGCCAGCAGCTTGGGACAGGCCACCAGCGCAGATACGCAGTATTTT
TRBJ1-1 | TRBV7-9 | TRBD1 | CASRGDRWNTEAFF | TGTGCCAGCAGAGGGGACAGGTGGAACACTGAAGCTTTCTTT
TRBJ1-2 | TRBV7-9 | NA | CASSLAVEVGGYTF | TGTGCCAGCAGCTTAGCCGTGGAGGTTGGGGGCTACACCTTC
TRBJ1-3 | TRBV6-1 | NA | CASSTGFSGNTIYF | TGTGCCAGCAGCACAGGGTTCTCTGGAAACACCATATATTTT
TRBJ1-1 | TRBV6-5 | TRBD1 | CASSSTGGQGLPWAFF | TGTGCCAGCAGTTCCACCGGGGGACAGGGGCTCCCCTGGGCTTTCTTT
TRBJ1-1 | TRBV7-9 | TRBD1 | CASSSQGAGTEAFF | TGTGCCAGCAGCTCTCAGGGGGCCGGCACTGAAGCTTTCTTT
TRBJ1-1 | TRBV14 | NA | CASSQGWATEAFF | TGTGCCAGCAGCCAAGGTTGGGCCACTGAAGCTTTCTTT
TRBJ2-3 | TRBV27 | NA | CASSLTGYTDTQYF | TGTGCCAGCAGTCTAACAGGGTACACAGATACGCAGTATTTT
TRBJ2-2 | TRBV11-2 | TRBD1 | CASSHTRQGAENTGELFF | TGTGCCAGCAGCCATACCAGACAGGGGGCGGAGAACACCGGGGAGCTGTTTTTT
TRBJ1-2 | TRBV27 | NA | CASSPRGAEGYTF | TGTGCCAGCAGCCCGCGGGGGGCAGAGGGCTACACCTTC
TRBJ2-4 | TRBV7-2 | TRBD2 | CASSPRPGGLAKNIQYF | TGTGCCAGCAGCCCCCGACCGGGAGGGTTAGCCAAAAACATTCAGTACTTC
TRBJ2-7 | TRBV15 | NA | CATSRDTGYEQYF | TGTGCCACCAGCAGGGATACAGGCTACGAGCAGTACTTC
TRBJ2-7 | TRBV5-1 | TRBD1 | CASSVGTGSLYEQYF | TGCGCCAGCAGCGTCGGGACAGGGAGTCTCTACGAGCAGTACTTC
TRBJ1-4 | TRBV10-3 | TRBD1 | CAISARGPRGQGEKLFF | TGTGCCATCAGTGCCCGGGGCCCTAGAGGACAGGGCGAAAAACTGTTTTTT
TRBJ1-2 | TRBV5-5 | NA | CASSGGTNYGYTF | TGTGCCAGCAGCGGCGGGACTAACTATGGCTACACCTTC
TRBJ1-2 | TRBV5-1 | NA | CASSLDVQQLRSYTF | TGCGCCAGCAGCTTGGATGTGCAACAGCTTAGGAGCTACACCTTC
TRBJ1-2 | TRBV5-1 | NA | CASSLAVEAHGYTF | TGCGCCAGCAGCTTGGCCGTCGAGGCCCATGGCTACACCTTC
TRBJ1-2 | TRBV28 | NA | CASSVKGRDGCTF | TGTGCCAGCAGTGTGAAGGGCCGGGATGGATGCACCTTC
TRBJ1-2 | TRBV29-1 | NA | CSVESEETEAYGYTF | TGCAGCGTTGAATCAGAGGAGACAGAGGCCTATGGCTACACCTTC
TRBJ1-2 | TRBV7-2 | NA | CASSQGGAAGLYGYTF | TGTGCCAGCAGCCAGGGCGGAGCCGCTGGACTATATGGCTACACCTTC
TRBJ2-1 | TRBV6-5 | NA | CASKWSSGYNEQFF | TGTGCCAGCAAATGGAGTAGCGGATACAATGAGCAGTTCTTC